The rows below give T cell receptor beta chains drawn from one sample of a study of cytomegalovirus exposure and HLA in healthy donors. The method was immunoSEQ multiplex PCR; TCRdb's version includes in-frame clones alone and lacks a portion of them. The data contain about 180,000 clones, around four fifths of them singletons. Sample: PBMCs. These receptors were collected from a woman in her forties or fifties in good health and CMV-seropositive. Both conserved end residues are part of each CDR3. The D gene is left open where the match is weak. A row's size may be missing; if present it is once, few, many or a size class.

-,TRBJ1-4,TRBV7-2,-,TGTGCCAGCAGCTTAAGTCCTAATAATGAAAAACTGTTTTTT,CASSLSPNNEKLFF
TRBD2,TRBJ2-1,TRBV5-1,-,TGCGCCAGCACTCTAGGACTAGCGGGACAGGTTGAGCAGTTCTTC,CASTLGLAGQVEQFF
-,TRBJ2-7,TRBV4-1,-,TGCGCCAGCAGCCAAGGCGGCCTTTCCCCCTACGAGCAGTACTTC,CASSQGGLSPYEQYF
-,TRBJ2-1,TRBV7-2,once,TGTGCCAGCAGCCCGGGGGTCCCGGGGTATGAGCAGTTCTTC,CASSPGVPGYEQFF
-,TRBJ1-1,TRBV6-1,once,TGTGCCAGCAGACGAGGAGGTGGTGAAGCTTTCTTT,CASRRGGGEAFF
TRBD2,TRBJ2-3,TRBV19,-,TGTGCCAGTAGTATCGTAGCGGGGGGCACAGATACGCAGTATTTT,CASSIVAGGTDTQYF
-,TRBJ1-2,TRBV9,-,TGTGCCAGCAGCGCCCCGGGACACTCCTCAGGCTACACCTTC,CASSAPGHSSGYTF
-,TRBJ2-1,TRBV27,-,TGTGCCAGCAGTTTTCGGGGGGCGTCGTCCTACAATGAGCAGTTCTTC,CASSFRGASSYNEQFF
TRBD2,TRBJ2-7,TRBV7-9,-,TGTTCCAGCAGCTTAGAGGGACTAGCGGGAGGCGAGCAGTACTTC,CSSSLEGLAGGEQYF
TRBD1,TRBJ2-1,TRBV9,once,TGTGCCAGCAGCCCAGGGGGACCAGACAATGAGCAGTTCTTC,CASSPGGPDNEQFF
TRBD1,TRBJ1-5,TRBV19,-,TGTGCCAGTAGTGAGACAGGGGTGAGCAATCAGCCCCAGCATTTT,CASSETGVSNQPQHF
-,TRBJ1-1,TRBV18,few,TGTGCCAGCTCACCTCTTGGGGTTATCGGAGGCACTGAAGCTTTCTTT,CASSPLGVIGGTEAFF
TRBD1,TRBJ1-2,TRBV18,-,TGTGCCAGCTCACCACGGACAGGGGGGGGCTACACCTTC,CASSPRTGGGYTF
TRBD1,TRBJ2-1,TRBV11-2,-,TGTGCCAGCAGCTATCGGACAGGCTTAGCCTACAATGAGCAGTTCTTC,CASSYRTGLAYNEQFF
-,TRBJ2-7,TRBV28,-,TGTGCCAGCAAAGAGAACTCCCTAAAATTATACGAGCAGTACTTC,CASKENSLKLYEQYF
TRBD2,TRBJ2-1,TRBV5-1,-,TGCGCCAGCAGCTGGACTAGCGGGACCTACAATGAGCAGTTCTTC,CASSWTSGTYNEQFF
TRBD1,TRBJ1-1,TRBV7-2,-,TGTGCCAGCAGCTCCTACAGGGGGAACACTGAAGCTTTCTTT,CASSSYRGNTEAFF
-,TRBJ1-1,TRBV6-1,-,TGTGCCAGCAGTGAACCCCTTAACACTGAAGCTTTCTTT,CASSEPLNTEAFF
-,TRBJ2-7,TRBV4-1,-,TGCGCCAGCAGCCAAGGACTTATTATCTACGAGCAGTACTTC,CASSQGLIIYEQYF
-,TRBJ1-1,TRBV7-2,once,TGTGCCAGCAGCCGAAATTCGGACACTGAAGCTTTCTTT,CASSRNSDTEAFF
-,TRBJ1-1,TRBV5-1,-,TGCGCCAGCAACCCACGCGGGGGCGGCACTGAAGCTTTCTTT,CASNPRGGGTEAFF
TRBD1,TRBJ2-1,TRBV5-4,-,TGTGCCAGCACCGGGACAGGAGAGGGGAGGTTCTTC,CASTGTGEGRFF
-,TRBJ1-2,TRBV19,-,TGTGCCAGTAGTATAAATGACCACTCGGAGACCTATGGCTACACCTTC,CASSINDHSETYGYTF